These 8 T cell receptor beta chains share one sample of origin, sequenced in a study of blood T cell repertoires in COVID-19. The table came from immunoSEQ multiplex PCR; TCRdb's copy has only in-frame clones and leaves some out. The sample yields nearly 35,000 clones, about 89% seen once. Sequencing was done on a sample of peripheral blood. The receptor set was obtained from a human donor in a cohort sampled during active COVID-19.

The chain employs TRBV7-2 and TRBJ1-2; 7 bases fit TRBD1. This CDR3 spans 13 amino acids. Germline V gene sequence: CDR1 SGHTA, CDR2 FQGNSA. The V and J ends lost 3 bases and 6 bases, in that order; junction bases with no gene match: 4. The CDR3 loop is CASSFRQGDGYTF. The CDR3 DNA reads TGTGCCAGCAGCTTTCGACAGGGAGATGGCTACACCTTC.

The chain has TRBV5-8 and TRBJ2-5, with 9 bases that match TRBD2. Trimming removed 2 bases from V and 5 bases from J; junction bases left unmatched: 7. This CDR3 spans 15 amino acids. Germline CDR1 SGHTS, CDR2 YDEGEE. The CDR3 loop is CASSFGGGARETQYF. DNA of the CDR3: TGTGCCAGCAGCTTCGGCGGGGGGGCCCGGGAGACCCAGTACTTC.

This rearrangement joins TRBV29-1 to TRBJ2-1, with TRBD2 as a possible D gene (6 bases). This CDR3 spans 15 amino acids. Per germline, CDR1 SQVTM and CDR2 ANQGSEA. The V gene lost 3 bases and the J gene lost 8 bases, with 20 bases spanning the gap. In nucleotides, the CDR3 is TGCAGCGTTGATATGGCAGCCACGACGGGGGATGAGCAGTTCTTC. Translated, it gives CSVDMAATTGDEQFF.

This clone was seen a few times. The J gene is TRBJ1-1, the V gene TRBV3-1 (or the pseudogene TRBV3-2), with TRBD1 as a possible D gene (6 bases). The V and J ends lost 6 bases and 0 bases respectively, with 11 bases between them. The CDR3 loop spans 14 amino acids. Germline V CDR1 and CDR2: LGHDT, YNNKEL (reference sequence). The CDR3: CASSTGNMNTEAFF. CDR3 bases: TGTGCCAGCAGTACAGGGAATATGAACACTGAAGCTTTCTTT.

This clone was seen just once. The V call is TRBV2, the J call TRBJ1-2; TRBD1 is a possible D gene (6 bases). V was cut by 6 bases and J by 4 bases, with 15 bases left in between. The CDR3 has 14 residues. Germline assignment: CDR1 SNHLY and CDR2 FYNNEI. The CDR3 DNA sequence: TGTGCCAGCAGGCGGGGGGGCGACATCTATGGCTACACCTTC. Protein product: CASRRGGDIYGYTF.

The rearrangement joins TRBV21-1 to TRBJ2-7; the table gives TRBD1 as D, unverified against the DNA. TRBV21-1 is termed a pseudogene. CDR3 length: 15 amino acids. The CDR3 DNA reads as TGTGCCAGCAGCACATCGACAGGGGAGATCTACGAGCAGTACTTC. Translating gives CASSTSTGEIYEQYF.

This chain connects TRBV4-1 to TRBJ1-5, with D hard to call. Trimming shortened V by 3 bases and J by 0 bases, and 6 bases separated the two germline ends. This CDR3 has 14 residues. The V gene's germline CDR1 is MGHRA and CDR2 YSYEKL. In DNA, the CDR3 is TGCGCCAGCAGCCAGGGGAGTAGCAATCAGCCCCAGCATTTT. Protein sequence: CASSQGSSNQPQHF.

This clone was observed once. J is TRBJ1-2 and V is TRBV18; tentatively, D is TRBD1 (6 bases). V lost 1 base and J lost 4, with 16 bases in between. The CDR3 length is 16 residues. Germline V gives CDR1 KGHSH, CDR2 LQKENI. Here the CDR3 reads CASSPRDTGLSYGYTF. The CDR3 region has the DNA TGTGCCAGCTCACCACGGGACACAGGGTTGAGCTATGGCTACACCTTC.